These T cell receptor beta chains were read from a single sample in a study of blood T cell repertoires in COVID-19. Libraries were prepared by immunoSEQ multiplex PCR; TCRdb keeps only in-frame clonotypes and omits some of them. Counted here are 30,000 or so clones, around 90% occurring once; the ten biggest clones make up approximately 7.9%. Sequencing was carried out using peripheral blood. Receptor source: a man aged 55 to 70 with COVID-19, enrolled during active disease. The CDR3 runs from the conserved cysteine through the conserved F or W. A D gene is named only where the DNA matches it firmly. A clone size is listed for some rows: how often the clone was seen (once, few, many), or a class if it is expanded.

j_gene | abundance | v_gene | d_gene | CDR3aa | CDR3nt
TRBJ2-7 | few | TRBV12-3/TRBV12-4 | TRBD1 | CASSTRQGEQYF | TGTGCCAGCAGTACAAGACAGGGGGAGCAGTACTTC
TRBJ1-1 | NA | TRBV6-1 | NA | CASSEAYWGGTEAFF | TGTGCCAGCAGTGAAGCGTATTGGGGAGGGACTGAAGCTTTCTTT
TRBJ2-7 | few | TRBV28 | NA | CASSTPQGGEQYF | TGTGCCAGCAGTACCCCTCAGGGAGGCGAGCAGTACTTC
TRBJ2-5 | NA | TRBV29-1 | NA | CSVTGVLRGGETQYF | TGCAGCGTTACGGGGGTGCTTCGAGGTGGGGAGACCCAGTACTTC
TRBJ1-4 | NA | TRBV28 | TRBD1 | CASSSTGGSATNEKLFF | TGTGCCAGCAGCTCAACAGGGGGATCGGCAACTAATGAAAAACTGTTTTTT
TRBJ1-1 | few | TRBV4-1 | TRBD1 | CASSQAGGDSGEWGTEAFF | TGCGCCAGCAGCCAGGCAGGGGGCGACTCCGGCGAATGGGGCACTGAAGCTTTCTTT
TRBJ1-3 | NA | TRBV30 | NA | CASGLPSGNTIYF | TGTGCCAGCGGACTACCCTCTGGAAACACCATATATTTT
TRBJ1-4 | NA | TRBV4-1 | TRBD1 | CASRNLQGAFNEKLFF | TGCGCCAGCAGAAACCTCCAGGGGGCTTTTAATGAAAAACTGTTTTTT
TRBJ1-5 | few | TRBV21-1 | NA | CASSHLWGQGSSNQPQHF | NA
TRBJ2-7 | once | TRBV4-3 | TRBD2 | CASSQDLAGGGDEQYF | TGCGCCAGCAGCCAAGATTTAGCGGGAGGAGGGGACGAGCAGTACTTC
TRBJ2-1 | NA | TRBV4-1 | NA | CASSQDQAAYNEQFF | TGCGCCAGCAGCCAAGATCAGGCAGCCTACAATGAGCAGTTCTTC
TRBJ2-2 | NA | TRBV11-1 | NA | CATRPQANTGELFF | TGTGCCACCCGGCCACAGGCGAACACCGGGGAGCTGTTTTTT
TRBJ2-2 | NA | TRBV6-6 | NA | CASSYSRPGNTGELFF | TGTGCCAGCAGTTACTCGAGGCCGGGGAACACCGGGGAGCTGTTTTTT
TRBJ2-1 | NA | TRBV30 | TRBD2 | CAWASGYNEQFF | TGTGCCTGGGCTAGCGGCTACAATGAGCAGTTCTTC
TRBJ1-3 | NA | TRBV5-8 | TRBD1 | CASSLSGTGVGNTIYF | TGTGCCAGCAGCTTGTCCGGGACAGGGGTTGGAAACACCATATATTTT
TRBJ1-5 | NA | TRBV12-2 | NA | CASRLSTKRLRGGLGNQPQHF | TGTGCAAGTCGCTTAAGTACGAAACGCTTGAGAGGAGGTTTAGGCAATCAGCCCCAGCATTTT
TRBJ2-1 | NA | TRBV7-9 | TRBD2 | CASSSLTKRGEVGEQFF | TGTGCCAGCAGCTCGTTGACAAAACGGGGGGAAGTAGGTGAGCAGTTCTTC
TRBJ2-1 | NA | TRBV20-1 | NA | CSASQREQFF | TGCAGTGCTAGCCAGCGGGAGCAGTTCTTC
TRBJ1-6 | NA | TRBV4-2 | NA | CASSQERGANSPLHF | TGTGCCAGCAGCCAAGAACGTGGAGCTAATTCACCCCTCCACTTT
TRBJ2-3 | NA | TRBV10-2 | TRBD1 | CASNLGGPFFVDTQYF | TGCGCCAGCAATTTAGGGGGCCCCTTCTTCGTAGATACGCAGTATTTT
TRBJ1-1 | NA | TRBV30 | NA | CAWSVPRVPTEAFF | TGTGCCTGGAGTGTACCCAGGGTACCCACTGAAGCTTTCTTT
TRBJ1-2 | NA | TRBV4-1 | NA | CASSQQFSRGRGYTF | TGCGCCAGCAGCCAACAGTTTAGCAGGGGCCGGGGCTACACCTTC
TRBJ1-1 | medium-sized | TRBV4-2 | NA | CASSQTPGVGAAFF | TGTGCCAGCAGCCAAACCCCCGGGGTTGGAGCAGCTTTCTTT
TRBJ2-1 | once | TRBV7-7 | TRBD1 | CASSWGTGETEQFF | TGTGCTAGCAGCTGGGGGACAGGCGAAACTGAGCAGTTCTTC
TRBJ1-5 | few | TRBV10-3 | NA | CAISERDNQPQHF | TGTGCCATCAGTGAGCGGGACAATCAGCCCCAGCATTTT
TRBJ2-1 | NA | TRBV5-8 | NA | CASSLVRGSVDNEQFF | TGTGCCAGCAGCTTGGTCCGGGGGTCCGTCGACAATGAGCAGTTCTTC
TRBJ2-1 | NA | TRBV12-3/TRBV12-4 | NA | CASSLSVSDEQFF | TGTGCCAGCAGTTTGAGCGTTTCTGATGAGCAGTTCTTC
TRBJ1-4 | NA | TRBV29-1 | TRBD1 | CSVQTGANEKLFF | TGCAGCGTCCAGACAGGGGCTAATGAAAAACTGTTTTTT
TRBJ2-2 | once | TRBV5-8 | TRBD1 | CASTGTVDNTGELFF | TGTGCCAGCACCGGGACAGTTGATAACACCGGGGAGCTGTTTTTT
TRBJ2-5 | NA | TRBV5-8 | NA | CASSRGYEETQYF | TGTGCCAGCAGCCGAGGGTACGAAGAGACCCAGTACTTC
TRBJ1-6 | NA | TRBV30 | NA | CAWDRLDSPLHF | TGTGCCTGGGACCGGTTGGATTCACCCCTCCACTTT
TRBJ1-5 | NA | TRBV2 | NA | CASSEARAYNQPQHF | TGTGCCAGCAGTGAAGCCAGGGCCTACAATCAGCCCCAGCATTTT
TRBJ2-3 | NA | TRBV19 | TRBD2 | CASSSAGGTDTQYF | TGTGCCAGTAGTTCAGCGGGAGGCACAGATACGCAGTATTTT
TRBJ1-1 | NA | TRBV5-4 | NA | CASSLSGFVTEAFF | TGTGCCAGCAGCTTATCAGGGTTCGTCACTGAAGCTTTCTTT
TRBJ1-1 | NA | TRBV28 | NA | CASSLVRAAGNTEAFF | TGTGCCAGCAGTTTAGTGAGGGCAGCTGGGAACACTGAAGCTTTCTTT
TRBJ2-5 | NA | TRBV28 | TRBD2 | CASSPRASGKETQYF | TGTGCCAGCAGTCCCCGGGCTAGCGGGAAAGAGACCCAGTACTTC
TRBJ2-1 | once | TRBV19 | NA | CASSIPPGKEQFF | TGTGCCAGTAGTATTCCGCCAGGTAAGGAGCAGTTCTTC
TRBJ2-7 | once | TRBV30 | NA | CAWSVVGQVYEQYF | TGTGCCTGGAGTGTTGTAGGACAAGTCTACGAGCAGTACTTC
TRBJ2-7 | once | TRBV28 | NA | CASSFRQAFEQYF | TGTGCCAGCAGTTTTCGTCAGGCGTTCGAGCAGTACTTC
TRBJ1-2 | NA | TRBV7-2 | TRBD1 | CASSRDTGGHGSYTF | TGTGCCAGCAGCCGGGACACAGGGGGCCATGGGAGCTACACCTTC
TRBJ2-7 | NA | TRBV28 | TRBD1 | CASRDPGQGNGGHF | TGTGCCAGCAGAGATCCGGGACAGGGAAATGGGGGCCACTTC